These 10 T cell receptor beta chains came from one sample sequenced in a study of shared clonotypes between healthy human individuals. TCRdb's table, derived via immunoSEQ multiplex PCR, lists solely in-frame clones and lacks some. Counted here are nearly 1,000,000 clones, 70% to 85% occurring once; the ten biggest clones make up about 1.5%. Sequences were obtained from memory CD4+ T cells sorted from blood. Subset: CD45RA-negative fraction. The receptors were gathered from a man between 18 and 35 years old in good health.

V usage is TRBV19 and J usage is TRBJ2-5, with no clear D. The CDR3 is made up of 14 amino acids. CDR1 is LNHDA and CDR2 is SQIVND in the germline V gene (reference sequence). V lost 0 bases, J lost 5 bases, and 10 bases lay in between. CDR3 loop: CASSIDLSGETQYF. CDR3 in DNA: TGTGCCAGTAGTATAGATCTATCGGGTGAGACCCAGTACTTC.

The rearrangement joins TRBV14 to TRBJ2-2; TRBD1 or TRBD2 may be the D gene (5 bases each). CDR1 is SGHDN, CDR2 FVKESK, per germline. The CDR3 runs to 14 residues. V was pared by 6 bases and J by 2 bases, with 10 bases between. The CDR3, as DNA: TGTGCCAGCAGGGGACCGGCTAACACCGGGGAGCTGTTTTTT. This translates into CASRGPANTGELFF.

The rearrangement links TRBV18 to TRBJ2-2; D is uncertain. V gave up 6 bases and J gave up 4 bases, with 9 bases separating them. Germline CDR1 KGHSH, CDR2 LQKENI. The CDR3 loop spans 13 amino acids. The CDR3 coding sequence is TGTGCCAGCTCCTACAGCCGCACCGGGGAGCTGTTTTTT. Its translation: CASSYSRTGELFF.

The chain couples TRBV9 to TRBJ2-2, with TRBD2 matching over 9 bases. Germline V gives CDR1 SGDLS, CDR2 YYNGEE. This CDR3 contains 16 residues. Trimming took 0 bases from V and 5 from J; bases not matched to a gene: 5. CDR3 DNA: TGTGCCAGCAGCGTAGATGCGGGAGGGCGGACCGGGGAGCTGTTTTTT. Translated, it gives CASSVDAGGRTGELFF.

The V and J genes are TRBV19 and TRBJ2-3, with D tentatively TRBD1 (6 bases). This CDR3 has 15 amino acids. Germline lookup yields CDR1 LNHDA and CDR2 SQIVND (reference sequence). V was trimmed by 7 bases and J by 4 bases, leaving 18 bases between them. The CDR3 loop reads CASTIGRGWADTQYF. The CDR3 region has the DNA TGTGCCAGTACCATAGGTAGGGGGTGGGCAGATACGCAGTATTTT.

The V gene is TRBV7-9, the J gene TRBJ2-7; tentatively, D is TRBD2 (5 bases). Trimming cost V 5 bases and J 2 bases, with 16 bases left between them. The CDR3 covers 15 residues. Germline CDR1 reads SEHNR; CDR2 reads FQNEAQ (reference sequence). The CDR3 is CASSPGGSHAYEQYF. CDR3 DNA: TGTGCCAGCAGCCCGGGCGGGTCCCACGCCTACGAGCAGTACTTC. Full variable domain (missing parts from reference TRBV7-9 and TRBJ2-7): DTGVSQNPRHKITKRGQNVTFRCDPISEHNRLYWYRQTLGQGPEFLTYFQNEAQLEKSRLLSDRFSAERPKGSFSTLEIQRTEQGDSAMYLCASSPGGSHAYEQYFGPGTRLTVT.

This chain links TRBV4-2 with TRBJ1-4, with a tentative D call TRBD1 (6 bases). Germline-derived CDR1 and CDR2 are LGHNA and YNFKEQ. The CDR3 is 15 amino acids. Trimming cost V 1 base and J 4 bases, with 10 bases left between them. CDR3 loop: CASSQAGAGNEKLFF. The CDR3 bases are TGTGCCAGCAGCCAAGCGGGGGCCGGTAATGAAAAACTGTTTTTT.

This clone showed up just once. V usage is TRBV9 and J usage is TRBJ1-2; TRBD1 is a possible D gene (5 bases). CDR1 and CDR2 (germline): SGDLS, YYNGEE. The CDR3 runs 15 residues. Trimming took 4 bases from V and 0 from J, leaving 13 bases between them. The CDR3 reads CASSLSTDPNYGYTF. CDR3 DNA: TGTGCCAGCAGCCTATCGACAGATCCTAACTATGGCTACACCTTC.

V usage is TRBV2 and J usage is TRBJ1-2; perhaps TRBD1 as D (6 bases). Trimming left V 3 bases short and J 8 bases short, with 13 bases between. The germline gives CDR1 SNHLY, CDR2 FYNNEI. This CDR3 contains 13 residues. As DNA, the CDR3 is TGTGCCAGCAGTGACGAGGGGGGTAGAGGCTACACCTTC. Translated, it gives CASSDEGGRGYTF.

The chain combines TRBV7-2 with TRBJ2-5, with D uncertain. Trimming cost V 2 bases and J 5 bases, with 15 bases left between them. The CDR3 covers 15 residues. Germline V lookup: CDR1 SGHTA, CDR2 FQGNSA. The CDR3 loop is CASSLSYGEAETQYF. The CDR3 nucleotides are TGTGCCAGCAGCTTATCCTATGGCGAGGCCGAGACCCAGTACTTC.